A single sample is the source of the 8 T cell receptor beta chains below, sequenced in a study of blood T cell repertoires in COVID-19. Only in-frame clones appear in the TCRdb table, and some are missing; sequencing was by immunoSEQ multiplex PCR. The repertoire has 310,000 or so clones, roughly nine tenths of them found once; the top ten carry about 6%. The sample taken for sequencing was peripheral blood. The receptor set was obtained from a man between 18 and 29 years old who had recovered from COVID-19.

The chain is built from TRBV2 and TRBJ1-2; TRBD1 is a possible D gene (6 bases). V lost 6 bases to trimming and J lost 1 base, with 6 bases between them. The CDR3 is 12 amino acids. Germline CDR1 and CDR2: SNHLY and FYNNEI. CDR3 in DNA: TGTGCCAGCAGACAGGGTAACTATGGCTACACCTTC. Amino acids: CASRQGNYGYTF. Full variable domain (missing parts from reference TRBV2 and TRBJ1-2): EPEVTQTPSHQVTQMGQEVILRCVPISNHLYFYWYRQILGQKVEFLVSFYNNEISEKSEIFDDQFSVERPDGSNFTLKIRSTKLEDSAMYFCASRQGNYGYTFGSGTRLTVV.

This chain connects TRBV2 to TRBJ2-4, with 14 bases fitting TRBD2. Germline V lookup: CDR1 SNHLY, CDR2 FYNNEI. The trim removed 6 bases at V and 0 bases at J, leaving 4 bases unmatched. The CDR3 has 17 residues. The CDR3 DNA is TGTGCCAGCAGGGGGACTAGCGGGGGCCTAGCCAAAAACATTCAGTACTTC. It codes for CASRGTSGGLAKNIQYF.

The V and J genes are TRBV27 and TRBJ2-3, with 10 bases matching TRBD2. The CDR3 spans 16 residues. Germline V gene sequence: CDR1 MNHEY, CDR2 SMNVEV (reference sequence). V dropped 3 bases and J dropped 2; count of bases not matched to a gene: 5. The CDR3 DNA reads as TGTGCCAGCAGTTTTTTAGCGGGAGGCTACACAGATACGCAGTATTTT. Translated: CASSFLAGGYTDTQYF.

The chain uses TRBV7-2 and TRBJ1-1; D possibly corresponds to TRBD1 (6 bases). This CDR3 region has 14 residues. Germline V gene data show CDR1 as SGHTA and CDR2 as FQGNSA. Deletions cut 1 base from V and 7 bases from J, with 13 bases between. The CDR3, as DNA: TGTGCCAGCAGCTTAGGCCCGAGGGGGGGTGAAGCTTTCTTT. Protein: CASSLGPRGGEAFF.

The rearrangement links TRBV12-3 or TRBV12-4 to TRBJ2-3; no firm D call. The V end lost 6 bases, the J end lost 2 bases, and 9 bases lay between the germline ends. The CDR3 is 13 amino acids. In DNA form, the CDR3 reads TGTGCCAGCAGCTTACCTAACACAGATACGCAGTATTTT. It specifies CASSLPNTDTQYF.

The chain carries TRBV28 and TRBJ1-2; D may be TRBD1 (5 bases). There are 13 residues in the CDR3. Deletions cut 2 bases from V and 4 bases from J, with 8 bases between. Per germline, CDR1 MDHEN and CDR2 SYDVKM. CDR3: CASSLRGLYGYTF. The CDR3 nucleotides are TGTGCCAGCAGTTTAAGGGGCCTCTATGGCTACACCTTC.

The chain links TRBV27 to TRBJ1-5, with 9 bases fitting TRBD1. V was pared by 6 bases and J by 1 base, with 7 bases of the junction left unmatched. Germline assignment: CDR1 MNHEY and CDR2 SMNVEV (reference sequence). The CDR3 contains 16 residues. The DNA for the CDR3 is TGTGCCAGCAGGTTAGAAGGGACAGGGAGCAATCAGCCCCAGCATTTT. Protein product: CASRLEGTGSNQPQHF.

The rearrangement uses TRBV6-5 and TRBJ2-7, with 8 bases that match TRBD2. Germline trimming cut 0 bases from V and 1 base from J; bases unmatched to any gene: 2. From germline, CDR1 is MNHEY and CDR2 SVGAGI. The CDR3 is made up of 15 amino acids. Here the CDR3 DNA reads TGTGCCAGCAGTTACTCTAGCGGGACATCCTACGAGCAGTACTTC. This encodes CASSYSSGTSYEQYF.